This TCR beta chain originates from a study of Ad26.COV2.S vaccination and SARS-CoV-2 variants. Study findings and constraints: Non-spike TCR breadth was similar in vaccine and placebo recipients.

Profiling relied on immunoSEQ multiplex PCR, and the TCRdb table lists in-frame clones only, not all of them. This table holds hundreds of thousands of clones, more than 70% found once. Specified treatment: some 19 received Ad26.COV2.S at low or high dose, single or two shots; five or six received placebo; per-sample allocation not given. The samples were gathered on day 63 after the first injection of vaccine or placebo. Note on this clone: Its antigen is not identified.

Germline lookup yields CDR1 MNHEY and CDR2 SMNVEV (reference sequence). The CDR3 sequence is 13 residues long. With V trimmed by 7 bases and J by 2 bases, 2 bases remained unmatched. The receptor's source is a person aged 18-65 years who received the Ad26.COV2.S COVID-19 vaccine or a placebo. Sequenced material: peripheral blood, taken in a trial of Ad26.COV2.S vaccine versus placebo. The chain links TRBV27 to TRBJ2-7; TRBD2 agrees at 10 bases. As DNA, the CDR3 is TGTGCCAGCAAGAGCGGGGGGGCCTACGAGCAGTACTTC. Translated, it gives CASKSGGAYEQYF.